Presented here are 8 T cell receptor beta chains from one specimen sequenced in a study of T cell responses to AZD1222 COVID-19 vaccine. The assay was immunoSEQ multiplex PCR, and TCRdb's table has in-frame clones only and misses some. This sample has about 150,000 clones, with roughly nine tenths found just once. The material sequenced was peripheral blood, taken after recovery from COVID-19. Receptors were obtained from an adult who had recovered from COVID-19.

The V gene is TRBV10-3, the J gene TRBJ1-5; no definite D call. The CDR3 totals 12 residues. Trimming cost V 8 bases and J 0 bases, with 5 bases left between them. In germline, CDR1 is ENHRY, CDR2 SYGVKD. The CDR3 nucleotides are TGTGCCATCGCAAATAGCAATCAGCCCCAGCATTTT. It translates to CAIANSNQPQHF.

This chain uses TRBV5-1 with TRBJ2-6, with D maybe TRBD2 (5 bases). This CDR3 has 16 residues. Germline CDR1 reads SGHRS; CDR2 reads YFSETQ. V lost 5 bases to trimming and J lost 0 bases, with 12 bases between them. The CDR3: CASSRTSSSGANVLTF. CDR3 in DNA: TGCGCCAGCAGTAGGACTTCCAGCTCTGGGGCCAACGTCCTGACTTTC. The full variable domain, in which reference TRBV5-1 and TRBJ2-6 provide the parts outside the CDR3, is KAGVTQTPRYLIKTRGQQVTLSCSPISGHRSVSWYQQTPGQGLQFLFEYFSETQRNKGNFPGRFSGRQFSNSRSEMNVSTLELGDSALYLCASSRTSSSGANVLTFGAGSRLTVL.

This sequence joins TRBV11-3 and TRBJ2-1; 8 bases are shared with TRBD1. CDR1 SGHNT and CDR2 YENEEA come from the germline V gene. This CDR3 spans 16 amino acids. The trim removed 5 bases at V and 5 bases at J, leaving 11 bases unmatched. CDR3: CASSPAGGAPDNEQFF. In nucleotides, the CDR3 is TGTGCCAGCAGCCCAGCAGGGGGCGCCCCGGACAATGAGCAGTTCTTC.

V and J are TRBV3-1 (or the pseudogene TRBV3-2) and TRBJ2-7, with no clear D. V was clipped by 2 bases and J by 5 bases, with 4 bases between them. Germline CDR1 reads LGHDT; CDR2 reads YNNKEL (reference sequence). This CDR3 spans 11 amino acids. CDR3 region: CASSQSDEQYF. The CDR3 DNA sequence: TGTGCCAGCAGCCAATCTGACGAGCAGTACTTC.

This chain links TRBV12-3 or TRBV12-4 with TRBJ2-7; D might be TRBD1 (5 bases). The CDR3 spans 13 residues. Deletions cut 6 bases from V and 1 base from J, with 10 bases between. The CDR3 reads CASRQDKSYEQYF. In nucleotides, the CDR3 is TGTGCCAGCAGGCAGGACAAGTCCTACGAGCAGTACTTC.

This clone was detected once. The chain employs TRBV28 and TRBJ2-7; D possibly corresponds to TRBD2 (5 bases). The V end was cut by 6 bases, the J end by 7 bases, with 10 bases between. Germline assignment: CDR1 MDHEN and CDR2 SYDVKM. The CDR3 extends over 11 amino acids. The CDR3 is CASREVGEQYF. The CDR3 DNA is TGTGCCAGCAGGGAGGTGGGGGAGCAGTACTTC.

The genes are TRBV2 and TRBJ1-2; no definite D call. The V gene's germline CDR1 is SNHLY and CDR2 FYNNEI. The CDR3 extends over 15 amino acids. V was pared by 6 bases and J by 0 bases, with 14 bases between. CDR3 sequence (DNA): TGTGCCAGCAGGCCGGACGGCTCAGCTAACTATGGCTACACCTTC. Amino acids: CASRPDGSANYGYTF.

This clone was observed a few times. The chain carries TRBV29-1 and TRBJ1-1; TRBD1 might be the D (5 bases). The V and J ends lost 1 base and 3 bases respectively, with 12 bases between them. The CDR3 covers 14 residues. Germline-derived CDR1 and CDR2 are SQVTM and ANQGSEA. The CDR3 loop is CSVEGRAGYTEAFF. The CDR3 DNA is TGCAGCGTTGAAGGGCGGGCAGGGTACACTGAAGCTTTCTTT.